This T cell receptor (beta chain) was profiled in a study of technical replicates of blood from several donors. This CDR3 contains 15 residues. Per the germline V gene, CDR1 is ENHRY and CDR2 is SYGVKD. The ends lost 6 bases at V and 2 bases at J; junction bases unmatched: 7. The repertoire was sequenced with immunoSEQ multiplex PCR; TCRdb's copy has only in-frame clones and lacks some. The repertoire includes 65,000 to 90,000 clones, 94% of them detected once, and about 0.39% sits in the top ten. Material for sequencing was T cells isolated from PBMCs. The sequence derives from a human donor in good health. V and J are TRBV10-3 and TRBJ2-3; 8 nucleotides match TRBD1. The CDR3 here is CAIRDRVNPTDTQYF. The CDR3 DNA reads TGTGCCATCAGGGACAGGGTTAATCCCACAGATACGCAGTATTTT.